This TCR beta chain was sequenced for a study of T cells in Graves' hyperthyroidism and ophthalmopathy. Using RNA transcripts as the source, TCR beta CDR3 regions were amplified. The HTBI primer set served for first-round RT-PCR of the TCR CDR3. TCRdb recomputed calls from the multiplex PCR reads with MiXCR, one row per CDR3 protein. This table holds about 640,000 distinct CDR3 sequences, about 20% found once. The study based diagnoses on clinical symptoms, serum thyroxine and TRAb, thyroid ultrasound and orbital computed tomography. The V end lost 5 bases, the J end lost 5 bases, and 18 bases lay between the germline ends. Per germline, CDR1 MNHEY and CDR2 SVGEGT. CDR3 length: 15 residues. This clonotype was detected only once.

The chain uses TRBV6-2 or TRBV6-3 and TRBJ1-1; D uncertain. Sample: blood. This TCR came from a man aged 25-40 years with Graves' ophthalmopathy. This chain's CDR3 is CASSPAGWGGTEAFF. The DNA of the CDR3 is TGTGCCAGCAGTCCCGCGGGGTGGGGAGGAACTGAAGCTTTCTTT.